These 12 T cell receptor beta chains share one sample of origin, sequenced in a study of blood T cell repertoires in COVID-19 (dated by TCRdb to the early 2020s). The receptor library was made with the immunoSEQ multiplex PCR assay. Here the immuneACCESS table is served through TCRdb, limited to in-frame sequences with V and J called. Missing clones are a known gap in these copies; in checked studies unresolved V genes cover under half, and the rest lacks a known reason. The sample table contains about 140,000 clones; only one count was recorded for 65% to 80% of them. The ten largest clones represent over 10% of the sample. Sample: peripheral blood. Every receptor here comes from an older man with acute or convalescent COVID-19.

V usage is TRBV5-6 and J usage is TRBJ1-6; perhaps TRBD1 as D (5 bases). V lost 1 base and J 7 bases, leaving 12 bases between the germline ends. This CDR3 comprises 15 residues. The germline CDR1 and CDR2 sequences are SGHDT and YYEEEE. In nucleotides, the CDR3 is TGTGCCAGCAGCTTGAACCAGGGACTCAATTCACCCCTCCACTTT. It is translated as CASSLNQGLNSPLHF.

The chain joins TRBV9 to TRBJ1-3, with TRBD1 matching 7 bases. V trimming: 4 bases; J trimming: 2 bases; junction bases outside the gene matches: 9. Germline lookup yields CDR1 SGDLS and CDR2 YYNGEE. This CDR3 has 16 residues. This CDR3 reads CASSPSEGATGNTIYF. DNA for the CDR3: TGTGCCAGCAGCCCCTCCGAGGGGGCCACTGGAAACACCATATATTTT.

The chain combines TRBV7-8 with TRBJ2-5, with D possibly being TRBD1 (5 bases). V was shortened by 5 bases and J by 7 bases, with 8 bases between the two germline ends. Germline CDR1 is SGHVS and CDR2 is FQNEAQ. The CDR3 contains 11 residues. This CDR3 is CASSLGRTQYF. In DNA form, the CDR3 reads TGTGCCAGCAGCCTGGGGCGGACCCAGTACTTC. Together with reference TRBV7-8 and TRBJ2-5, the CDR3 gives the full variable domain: GAGVSQSPRYKVAKRGQDVALRCDPISGHVSLFWYQQALGQGPEFLTYFQNEAQLDKSGLPSDRFFAERPEGSVSTLKIQRTQQEDSAVYLCASSLGRTQYFGPGTRLLVL.

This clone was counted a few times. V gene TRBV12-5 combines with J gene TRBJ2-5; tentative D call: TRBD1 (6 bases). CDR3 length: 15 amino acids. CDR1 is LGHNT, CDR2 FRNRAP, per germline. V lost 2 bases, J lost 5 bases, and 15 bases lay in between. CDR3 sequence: CASGLTTGSPETQYF. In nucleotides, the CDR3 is TGTGCTAGTGGTTTGACCACAGGGTCTCCGGAGACCCAGTACTTC.

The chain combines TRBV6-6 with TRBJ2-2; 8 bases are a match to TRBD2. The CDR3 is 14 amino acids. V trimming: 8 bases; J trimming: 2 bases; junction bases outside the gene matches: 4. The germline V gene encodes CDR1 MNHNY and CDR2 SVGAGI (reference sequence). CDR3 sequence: CASSGGANTGELFF. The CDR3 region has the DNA TGTGCCAGCTCCGGGGGGGCTAACACCGGGGAGCTGTTTTTT.

CDR3 in amino acids: CASILEAYSEQYF. The CDR3 DNA reads as TGTGCCAGCATCCTAGAGGCCTACTCCGAGCAGTACTTC. The J gene is TRBJ2-7, the V gene TRBV6-5, with no clear D. V was cut by 7 bases and J by 6 bases, with 16 bases left in between. The CDR3 contains 13 residues. Germline V gene data show CDR1 as MNHEY and CDR2 as SVGAGI.

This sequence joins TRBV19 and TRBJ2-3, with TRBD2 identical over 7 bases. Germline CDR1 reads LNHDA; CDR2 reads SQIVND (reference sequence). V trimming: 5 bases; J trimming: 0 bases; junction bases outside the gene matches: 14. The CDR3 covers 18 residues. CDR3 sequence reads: CASSRFAAGRSSTDTQYF. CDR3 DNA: TGTGCCAGTAGTCGGTTTGCAGCGGGGAGATCTAGCACAGATACGCAGTATTTT.

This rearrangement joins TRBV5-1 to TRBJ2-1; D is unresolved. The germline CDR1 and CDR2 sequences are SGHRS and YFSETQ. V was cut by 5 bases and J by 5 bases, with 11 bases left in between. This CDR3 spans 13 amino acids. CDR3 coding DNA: TGCGCCAGCAGTGTTTCGTTAAACAATGAGCAGTTCTTC. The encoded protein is CASSVSLNNEQFF. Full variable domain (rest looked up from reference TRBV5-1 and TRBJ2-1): KAGVTQTPRYLIKTRGQQVTLSCSPISGHRSVSWYQQTPGQGLQFLFEYFSETQRNKGNFPGRFSGRQFSNSRSEMNVSTLELGDSALYLCASSVSLNNEQFFGPGTRLTVL.

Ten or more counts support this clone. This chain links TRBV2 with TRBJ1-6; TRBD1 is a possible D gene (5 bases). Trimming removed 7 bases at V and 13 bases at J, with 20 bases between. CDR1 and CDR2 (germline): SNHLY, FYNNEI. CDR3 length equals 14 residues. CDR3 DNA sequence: TGTGCCAGCACCCCGGGGGGAGATGGTTTGCCCCTCCACTTT. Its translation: CASTPGGDGLPLHF.

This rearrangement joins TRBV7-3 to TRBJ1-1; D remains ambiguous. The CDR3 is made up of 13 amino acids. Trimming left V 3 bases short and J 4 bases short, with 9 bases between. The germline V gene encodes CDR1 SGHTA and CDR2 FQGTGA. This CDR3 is CASSFTGSTEAFF. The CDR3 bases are TGTGCCAGCAGCTTCACGGGGAGCACTGAAGCTTTCTTT.

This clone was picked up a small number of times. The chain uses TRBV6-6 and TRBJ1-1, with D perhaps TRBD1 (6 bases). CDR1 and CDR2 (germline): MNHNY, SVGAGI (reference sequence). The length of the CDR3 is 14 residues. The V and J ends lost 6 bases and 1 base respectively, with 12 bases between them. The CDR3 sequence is CASRQDRWNTEAFF. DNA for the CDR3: TGTGCCAGCAGACAGGACAGATGGAACACTGAAGCTTTCTTT.

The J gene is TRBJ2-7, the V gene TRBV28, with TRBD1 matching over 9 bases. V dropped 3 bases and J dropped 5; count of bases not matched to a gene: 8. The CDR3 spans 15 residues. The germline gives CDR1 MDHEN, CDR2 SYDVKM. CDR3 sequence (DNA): TGTGCCAGCAGTTTGGAACAGGGGGCGCGGGACGAGCAGTACTTC. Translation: CASSLEQGARDEQYF.